This TCR beta chain was identified in a study of blood T cells in healthy people across ages. With regard to this clonotype: Its antigen is as yet unknown. The germline gene is not matched at one end of the junction; a read error may be the cause.

Together with a sample-barcoded 5' primer, a J-beta primer mix was included in a second PCR lasting 7 to 11 cycles. One entry per CDR3 protein results from TCRdb running MiXCR on the 5' RACE reads. Counted here are hundreds of thousands of distinct CDR3 sequences, under 45% occurring once; the ten biggest clones make up nearly 20%. Germline CDR1 reads SGHRS; CDR2 reads YFSETQ. The CDR3 extends over 18 amino acids. Overall study findings and caveats: Per million T cells, TCR beta diversity dropped about linearly as age rose.

The specimen was blood. The receptor was derived from a man aged 60-69 years in good health. The rearrangement links TRBV5-1 to TRBJ2-3; 8 bases are a match to TRBD2. The CDR3 nucleotides read TGCTCCAGCAGCTTTTCCTTACGGAGCGGGGGAAGCACAGATACGCAGTATTTT. It encodes CSSSFSLRSGGSTDTQYF.